The clone carrying this T cell receptor (beta chain) has only a few counts. The input for sorted-subset replicate PCRs was about 200 ng DNA, some 28,000 T cell genomes. Only in-frame clones appear in the TCRdb table, and some are missing; sequencing was by immunoSEQ multiplex PCR. The table lists 1.5 million to 2.5 million clones, over 85% of them singletons, with roughly 1.2% in the top ten. This sample was included in a study of shared clonotypes between healthy human individuals. Study background: CD8 memory received one plate per donor, CD8 naive two, CD4 memory three and CD4 naive three.

Only CD45RO-negative cells positively selected for CCR7 counted as naive CD8 cells, so terminally differentiated effector memory CD45RA+ cells were excluded. Germline V gives CDR1 LNHDA, CDR2 SQIVND (reference sequence). The CDR3 totals 14 residues. Trimming took 3 bases from V and 7 from J, leaving 13 bases between them. The sequence was collected from a man aged 18 to 35 in good health. This rearrangement joins TRBV19 to TRBJ1-3; D uncertain. Sequenced sample: naive CD8+ T cells sorted from blood. The CDR3 is CASSMETAGNTIYF. The CDR3, as DNA: TGTGCCAGTAGTATGGAGACGGCCGGGAACACCATATATTTT.